The rows below give T cell receptor beta chains drawn from one sample of a study of CD8+CD57+ T cells in acquired aplastic anemia. MiXCR was run by TCRdb on the reads, yielding one entry per CDR3 protein. The sample consists of around 400,000 distinct CDR3 sequences, roughly 64% of them appearing once. Sequenced input: sorted CD4+, CD8+, or CD8+CD57+ T cells (not recorded which) from PBMCs. The receptors come from a human donor in good health, serving as a control. Both conserved end residues are part of each CDR3. Fields, in order: clone size, J gene, V gene, D gene, CDR3 protein, CDR3 DNA. A D gene is named only where the DNA matches it firmly. Expanded clones get a size class; other rows say once, few or many, or leave the size out.

>-|TRBJ2-3|TRBV24-1|TRBD2
CATGPGLATDTQYF
TGTGCCACCGGCCCGGGACTAGCGACAGATACGCAGTATTTT
>many|TRBJ2-1|TRBV7-2|TRBD2
CASSLGGGAGNEQFF
TGTGCCAGCAGCCTAGGCGGGGGGGCCGGCAATGAGCAGTTCTTC
>-|TRBJ2-7|TRBV6-5|-
CASSYGRAPDYEQYF
TGTGCCAGCAGTTATGGCAGAGCGCCAGACTACGAGCAGTACTTC
>few|TRBJ1-4|TRBV19|-
CASGGLINEKLFF
TGTGCCAGTGGTGGACTCATTAATGAAAAGCTGTTTTTT
>-|TRBJ1-1|TRBV19|-
CASSMDGKDTEAFF
TGTGCCAGTAGTATGGACGGGAAGGACACTGAAGCTTTCTTT
>-|TRBJ1-6|TRBV20-1|-
CSAREERGRSPLHF
TGCAGTGCTAGAGAGGAAAGGGGGAGGTCACCCCTCCACTTT
>-|TRBJ1-2|TRBV2|-
CASSAMRSSYGYTF
TGTGCCAGCAGCGCCATGCGCAGTTCCTATGGCTACACCTTC
>-|TRBJ2-7|TRBV5-1|TRBD1
CASSRRDQGAYF
TGCGCCAGCAGCCGACGGGATCAGGGGGCGTACTTC
>-|TRBJ1-6|TRBV2|TRBD1
CASTGGTGRSPLHF
TGTGCCAGCACGGGGGGGACAGGGAGATCCCCCCTTCACTTT
>-|TRBJ1-5|TRBV19|TRBD1
CASRRTGAQPQHF
TGTGCCAGTAGAAGGACAGGGGCTCAGCCCCAGCATTTT
>-|TRBJ1-6|TRBV7-3|TRBD1
CASSRQGGEAFFGHF
TGTGCCAGCAGCCGACAGGGGGGGGAAGCATTCTTTGGACACTTT
>many|TRBJ1-5|TRBV9|-
CASSAEVGNQPQHF
TGTGCCAGCAGCGCCGAAGTCGGAAATCAGCCCCAGCATTTT
>-|TRBJ2-1|TRBV5-1|-
CASSLGRTDVGDEQLF
TGCGCCAGCAGCTTAGGGAGGACAGACGTTGGGGATGAGCAGCTCTTC
>-|TRBJ1-1|TRBV5-1|-
CASSIADSEAFF
TGTGCCAGCAGCATCGCAGACAGTGAAGCTTTCTTT
>many|TRBJ2-3|TRBV7-2|-
CASSVTRTDTQYF
TGTGCCAGCAGCGTAACCCGCACAGATACGCAGTATTTT
>many|TRBJ1-5|TRBV27|TRBD1
CASGRTGDQPQHF
TGTGCCAGCGGCCGGACAGGGGATCAGCCCCAGCATTTT
>-|TRBJ1-2|TRBV7-3|-
CASSLGRFF
TGTGCCAGCAGCTTAGGACGGTTCTTC
>-|TRBJ1-2|TRBV7-8|-
CASSLWPWDGDTRYTF
TGTGCCAGCAGTTTGTGGCCGTGGGACGGGGATACCCGCTACACCTTC
>-|TRBJ1-1|TRBV20-1|-
CSVGRPAPTTEAFF
TGCAGCGTAGGACGGCCTGCTCCTACGACTGAAGCTTTCTTT
>once|TRBJ2-3|TRBV7-8|-
CASSRSARMNEQFF
TGTGCCAGCAGCAGGTCAGCCCGGATGAATGAGCAGTTCTTT
>-|TRBJ2-5|TRBV24-1|TRBD1
CATSYLLQGLTDTQYF
TGTGCCACCAGTTATTTGTTACAGGGGCTCACAGATACGCAGTATTTC
>-|TRBJ2-5|TRBV7-3|-
CASSLGQGSETQYF
TGTGCCAGCAGCTTAGGCCAGGGGAGCGAGACCCAGTACTTC
>-|TRBJ2-1|TRBV2|-
CASSEALSKSRNEQFF
TGTGCCAGCAGTGAAGCGCTTTCGAAGAGCCGCAATGAGCAGTTCTTC
>-|TRBJ1-5|TRBV6-5|-
CASRRGGRDQPQHF
TGTGCCAGCAGGCGTGGGGGAAGGGATCAGCCCCAGCATTTT
>-|TRBJ1-4|TRBV20-1|-
CSARAGGEKLFF
TGCAGTGCTAGAGCGGGGGGTGAAAAACTGTTTTTT
>-|TRBJ2-5|TRBV19|-
CASSPTFGGESQYF
TGTGCCAGTAGCCCCACTTTTGGGGGAGAGTCCCAGTACTTC
>-|TRBJ1-2|TRBV19|-
CASRRRGVDGYTF
TGTGCCAGTAGACGTCGAGGGGTTGACGGCTACACCTTC
>-|TRBJ2-5|TRBV24-1|-
CATSDQGRTQETQYF
TGTGCCACCAGTGACCAGGGACGGACGCAAGAGACCCAGTACTTC
>-|TRBJ1-5|TRBV7-2|TRBD1
CASSTKTGERSPLF
TGTGCCAGCAGCACCAAGACAGGGGAACGTTCACCCCTCTTT
>many|TRBJ1-4|TRBV11-2|-
CASSPQDGSGEKLFF
TGTGCCAGCAGCCCCCAGGATGGGTCTGGGGAAAAACTGTTTTTT
>-|TRBJ1-1|TRBV7-8|-
CASTKPYPEAFF
TGTGCCAGCACCAAACCCTACCCTGAAGCTTTCTTT
>-|TRBJ1-5|TRBV30|-
CAWSGESGYSNQPQHF
TGTGCCTGGAGTGGGGAGTCAGGTTATAGCAATCAGCCCCAGCATTTT
>-|TRBJ2-7|TRBV7-2|-
CASSFEGTGPYEQYF
TGTGCCAGCAGCTTCGAGGGGACGGGGCCCTACGAGCAGTACTTC
>-|TRBJ1-6|TRBV12-3/TRBV12-4|TRBD1
CASSVGAGQVASPLHF
TGTGCCAGCAGTGTAGGGGCGGGACAGGTAGCGTCACCCCTCCACTTT
>-|TRBJ2-6|TRBV6-5|-
CASRGRELSGANVLTF
TGTGCCAGCCGGGGCAGGGAATTGAGTGGGGCCAACGTCCTGACTTTC
>-|TRBJ1-6|TRBV15|-
CATSWPGLGPHSPLHF
TGTGCCACCAGCTGGCCGGGACTAGGCCCCCATTCGCCCCTCCACTTT
>few|TRBJ1-1|TRBV30|-
CAWIQVGHTEAFF
TGTGCCTGGATCCAGGTCGGACACACTGAAGCTTTCTTT
>-|TRBJ2-3|TRBV7-3|-
CASSLHTSTARQF
TGTGCCAGCAGCTTACACACATCAACAGCGCGACAATTT
>-|TRBJ1-1|TRBV10-1|-
CASSDPTGEAFF
TGCGCCAGCAGTGATCCTACGGGAGAAGCTTTCTTT
>few|TRBJ2-5|TRBV25-1|-
CASSYTQGRKTQYF
TGTGCCAGCAGTTATACACAGGGTCGGAAGACCCAGTACTTC
>-|TRBJ1-1|TRBV12-3/TRBV12-4|-
CASRRLQSAEAFF
TGTGCCAGCAGGAGATTACAGTCCGCTGAAGCTTTCTTT
>-|TRBJ2-5|TRBV5-6|TRBD1
CASRGQGHHQETQYF
TGTGCCAGCAGGGGACAGGGACACCATCAAGAGACCCAGTACTTC
>many|TRBJ2-5|TRBV5-4|-
CATNSPQRRTQYF
TGTGCCACCAATTCACCCCAGCGGCGGACCCAGTACTTC
>-|TRBJ1-6|TRBV7-2|-
CASSLLSRHDNSPLHF
TGTGCCAGCAGCTTATTATCGCGCCATGATAATTCCCCCCTCCACTTT
>many|TRBJ1-2|TRBV4-3|-
CASSQETDNYGYTF
TGCGCCAGCAGCCAAGAGACCGATAACTATGGCTACACCTTC
>-|TRBJ1-4|TRBV9|TRBD1
CASRELTGGVEKLFF
TGTGCCAGCAGGGAATTGACAGGGGGGGTAGAAAAACTGTTTTTT
>many|TRBJ1-2|TRBV11-2|-
CASSPDLPYGYTF
TGTGCCAGCAGCCCGGACTTACCCTATGGCTACACCTTC
>-|TRBJ1-6|TRBV11-2|-
CASSLEARMNSPLHF
TGTGCCAGCAGCTTAGAGGCTCGGATGAATTCACCCCTCCACTTT
>-|TRBJ2-3|TRBV5-4|-
CASSGPTSDTQYF
TGTGCCAGCAGCGGACCGACCTCAGATACGCAGTATTTT